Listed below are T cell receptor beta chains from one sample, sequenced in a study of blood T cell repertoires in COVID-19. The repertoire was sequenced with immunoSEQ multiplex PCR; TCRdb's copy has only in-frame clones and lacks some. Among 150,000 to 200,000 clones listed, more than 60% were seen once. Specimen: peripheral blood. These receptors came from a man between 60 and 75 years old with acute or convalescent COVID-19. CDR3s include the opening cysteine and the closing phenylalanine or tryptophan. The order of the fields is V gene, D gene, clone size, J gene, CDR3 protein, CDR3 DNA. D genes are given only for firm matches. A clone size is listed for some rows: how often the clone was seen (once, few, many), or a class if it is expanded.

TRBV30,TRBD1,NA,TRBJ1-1,CAWKGTGGRMNTEAFF,TGTGCCTGGAAGGGAACAGGGGGGAGGATGAACACTGAAGCTTTCTTT
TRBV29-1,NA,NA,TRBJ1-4,CSVETRNEKLFF,TGCAGCGTTGAGACACGGAATGAAAAACTGTTTTTT
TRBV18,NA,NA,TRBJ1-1,CASSNRQADSMNTEAFF,TGTGCCAGCTCAAACCGACAGGCGGATAGCATGAACACTGAAGCTTTCTTT
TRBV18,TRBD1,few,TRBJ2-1,CASSPGPGQGTDEQFF,TGTGCCAGCTCACCGGGGCCGGGACAGGGGACGGATGAGCAGTTCTTC
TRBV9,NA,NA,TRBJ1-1,CASSPSSGPEAFF,TGTGCCAGCAGCCCCTCCAGCGGCCCCGAAGCTTTCTTT
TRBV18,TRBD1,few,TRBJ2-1,CASSPGTEYNEQFF,TGTGCCAGCTCACCCGGGACAGAGTACAATGAGCAGTTCTTC
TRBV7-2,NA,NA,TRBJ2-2,CASSLGGSGQRELFF,TGTGCCAGCAGCTTAGGAGGGAGCGGGCAGCGGGAGCTGTTTTTT
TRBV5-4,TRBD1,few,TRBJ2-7,CASSLGTGRSYEQYF,TGTGCCAGCAGCTTGGGGACAGGGCGCTCCTACGAGCAGTACTTC
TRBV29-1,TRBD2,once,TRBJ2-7,CSGISAGGGEQYF,TGCAGCGGGATTTCAGCGGGGGGTGGGGAGCAGTACTTC
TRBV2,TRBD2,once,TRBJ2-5,CASGKGLAGIETQYF,TGTGCCAGCGGGAAGGGACTAGCGGGGATAGAGACCCAGTACTTC
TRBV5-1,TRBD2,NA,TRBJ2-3,CASSPSGDDTDTQYF,TGCGCCAGCAGCCCTAGCGGGGACGACACAGATACGCAGTATTTT
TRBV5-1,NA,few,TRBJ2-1,CASSLAAAGVGEQFF,TGCGCCAGCAGCTTGGCCGCGGCCGGGGTGGGGGAGCAGTTCTTC
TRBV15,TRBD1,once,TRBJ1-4,CATSRGDRGVGDEKLFF,TGTGCCACCAGCAGAGGGGACAGGGGGGTGGGAGATGAAAAACTGTTTTTT
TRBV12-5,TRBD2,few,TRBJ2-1,CASGPSPGLAGGRSNEQFF,TGTGCTAGTGGACCTTCTCCGGGACTAGCGGGGGGGCGCTCGAATGAGCAGTTCTTC
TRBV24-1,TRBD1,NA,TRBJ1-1,CATSDSPGQGRTEAFF,TGTGCCACCAGTGACTCTCCGGGACAGGGACGCACTGAAGCTTTCTTT
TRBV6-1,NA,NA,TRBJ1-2,CASSEAGYSSYDDGYTF,TGTGCCAGCAGTGAAGCGGGCTACAGTTCTTACGACGATGGCTACACCTTC
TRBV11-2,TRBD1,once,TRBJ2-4,CASRSGQAPKNIQYF,TGTGCCAGCAGAAGTGGACAGGCCCCGAAAAACATTCAGTACTTC
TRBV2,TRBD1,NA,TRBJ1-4,CASRDRALRNEKLFF,TGTGCCAGCAGGGACAGGGCCTTGAGAAATGAAAAACTGTTTTTT
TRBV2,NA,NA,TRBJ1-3,CASSGGISSGNTIYF,TGTGCCAGCAGCGGGGGGATTAGCTCTGGAAACACCATATATTTT
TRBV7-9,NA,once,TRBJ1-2,CASSSRELWGYTF,TGTGCCAGCAGCTCCAGGGAACTATGGGGCTACACCTTC
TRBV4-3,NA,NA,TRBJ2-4,CASSLTVLAKNIQYF,TGCGCCAGCAGCCTTACAGTGTTGGCCAAAAACATTCAGTACTTC
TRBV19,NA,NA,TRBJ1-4,CASSIQGSIGEKLFF,TGTGCCAGTAGTATTCAGGGGTCCATTGGCGAAAAACTGTTTTTT
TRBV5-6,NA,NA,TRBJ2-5,CASSFESGTFEETQYF,TGTGCCAGCAGCTTCGAATCCGGGACATTCGAAGAGACCCAGTACTTC
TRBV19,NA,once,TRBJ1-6,CASSTGSANYNSPLHF,TGTGCCAGTAGCACAGGGTCCGCGAACTATAATTCACCCCTCCACTTT
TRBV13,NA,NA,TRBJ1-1,CASSLKRAEAFF,TGTGCCAGCAGCTTAAAGAGGGCTGAAGCTTTCTTT
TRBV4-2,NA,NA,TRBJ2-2,CASSQDGGGGAGELFF,TGTGCCAGCAGCCAAGACGGCGGGGGCGGAGCCGGGGAGCTGTTTTTT
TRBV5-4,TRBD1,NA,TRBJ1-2,CASSGTGAGYGYTF,TGTGCCAGCAGCGGGACAGGGGCGGGCTATGGCTACACCTTC
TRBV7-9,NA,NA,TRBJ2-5,CASSSSSDGGQETQYF,TGTGCCAGCAGTTCCAGCTCGGACGGAGGGCAAGAGACCCAGTACTTC
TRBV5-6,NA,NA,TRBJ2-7,CASSLEVGFQYF,TGTGCCAGCAGCTTGGAAGTCGGGTTCCAGTACTTC
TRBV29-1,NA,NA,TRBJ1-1,CSVEDQNSQAWMNTEAFF,TGCAGCGTTGAAGATCAGAACAGTCAAGCCTGGATGAACACTGAAGCTTTCTTT
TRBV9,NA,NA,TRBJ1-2,CASSDRSFLGGYTF,TGTGCCAGCAGCGATCGTTCGTTCCTAGGTGGCTACACCTTC
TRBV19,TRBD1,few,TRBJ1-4,CASIPGQGREEKLFF,TGTGCCAGCATACCGGGACAGGGGAGAGAGGAAAAACTGTTTTTT
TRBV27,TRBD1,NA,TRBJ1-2,CASSLLAGGLYGYTF,TGTGCCAGCAGTTTATTAGCAGGGGGCCTCTATGGCTACACCTTC
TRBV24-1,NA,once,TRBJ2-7,CATSDLRSYEQYF,TGTGCCACCAGTGATTTGAGGAGCTACGAGCAGTACTTC
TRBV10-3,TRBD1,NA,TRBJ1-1,CAISERTGMYTEAFF,TGTGCCATCAGTGAGCGGACAGGGATGTACACTGAAGCTTTCTTT
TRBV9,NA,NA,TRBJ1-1,CASSSGEADPGTEAFF,TGTGCCAGCAGCTCCGGCGAAGCCGACCCGGGGACTGAAGCTTTCTTT
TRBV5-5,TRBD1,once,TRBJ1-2,CASSFRQGTLDGYTF,TGTGCCAGCAGCTTCAGACAGGGGACGTTGGATGGCTACACCTTC
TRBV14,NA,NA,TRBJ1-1,CASSQRGAPTEAFF,TGTGCCAGCAGCCAACGGGGGGCGCCCACTGAAGCTTTCTTT
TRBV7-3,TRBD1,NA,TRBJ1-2,CASSPTGGGGYTF,TGTGCCAGCAGCCCCACAGGGGGCGGCGGCTACACCTTC
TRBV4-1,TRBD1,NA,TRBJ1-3,CASSRRTGAGNTIYF,TGCGCCAGCAGCCGACGGACAGGGGCTGGAAACACCATATATTTT
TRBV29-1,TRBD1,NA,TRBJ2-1,CSVFPGTGFFNEQFF,TGCAGCGTCTTCCCGGGGACAGGGTTTTTCAATGAGCAGTTCTTC
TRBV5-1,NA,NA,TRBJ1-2,CASSLGQQAYGYTF,TGCGCCAGCAGCTTGGGACAGCAGGCCTATGGCTACACCTTC
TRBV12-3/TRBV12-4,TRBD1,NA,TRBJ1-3,CAVRGLGGNTIYF,TGTGCCGTCAGGGGGCTTGGTGGAAACACCATATATTTT
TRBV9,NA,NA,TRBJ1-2,CASSVAGELGYTF,TGTGCCAGCAGCGTAGCAGGCGAGTTGGGCTACACCTTC
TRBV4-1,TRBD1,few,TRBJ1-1,CASSQTGQGFRKNTEAFF,TGCGCCAGCAGCCAAACTGGACAGGGGTTCAGGAAGAACACTGAAGCTTTCTTT
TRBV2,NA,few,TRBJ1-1,CASSFRGNTEAFF,TGTGCCAGCAGTTTTCGGGGGAACACTGAAGCTTTCTTT
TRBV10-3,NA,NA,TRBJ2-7,CAIRPGMGEQYF,TGTGCCATAAGACCGGGTATGGGCGAGCAGTACTTC